These T cell receptor beta chains were read from a single sample in a study of T cells in Graves' hyperthyroidism and ophthalmopathy. Via MiXCR, TCRdb re-called the multiplex PCR reads, giving one row per CDR3 protein. This table holds more than 450,000 distinct CDR3 sequences, 15% to 20% found once. Sequencing was carried out using blood. All receptors derive from a middle-aged man with Graves' ophthalmopathy. CDR3s include the opening cysteine and the closing phenylalanine or tryptophan. A D gene is named only where the DNA matches it firmly. Clone size, where shown, is once, few, many, or a class for clones that have expanded.

cdr3_nt cdr3_aa j_call v_call clone_size d_call
TGCAGTTGTCCCCGACGGCCTTCCAATGAGCAGTTCTTC CSCPRRPSNEQFF TRBJ2-1 TRBV20-1 - -
TGTGCCAGCAGCTTAGTGGAGGGCGGGGGCACTGAAGCTTTCTTT CASSLVEGGGTEAFF TRBJ1-1 TRBV7-2 - -
TGTGCCTGGACAGGGAGCAGTGGCTACACCTTC CAWTGSSGYTF TRBJ1-2 TRBV30 - -
TGTGCCAGTTCCTTACATAGCAATCAGCCCCAGCATTTT CASSLHSNQPQHF TRBJ1-5 TRBV11-2 - -
TGTGCCAGCAGTGGAGGCGCAGGGGTCGCCAATCAGCCCCAGCATTTT CASSGGAGVANQPQHF TRBJ1-5 TRBV2 many -
TGTGCCAGCACCCCCGGCTGGACAGAATACAATGAGCAGTTCTTC CASTPGWTEYNEQFF TRBJ2-1 TRBV28 many -
TGCAGTGCTAGGAAAGCGGGACAGACGACAAGAAACACCATATATTTT CSARKAGQTTRNTIYF TRBJ1-3 TRBV20-1 few TRBD1
TGTGCCAGCTCACCGCTAGACAGGGGAACTGAAGCTTTCTTT CASSPLDRGTEAFF TRBJ1-1 TRBV18 - TRBD1
TGTGCCAGCAGCTTAGACGGGCGGCCCTCAGGGTACAATGAGCAGTTCTTC CASSLDGRPSGYNEQFF TRBJ2-1 TRBV7-8 many -
TGCAGTGCTAGAGTAGCGGGACTCTCCTACAATGAGCAGTTCTTC CSARVAGLSYNEQFF TRBJ2-1 TRBV20-1 few TRBD2
TGTGCCAGCAGTGAATATGCTAGCGGGAGTAGCACAGATACGCAGTATTTT CASSEYASGSSTDTQYF TRBJ2-3 TRBV6-1 many TRBD2
TGTGCCAGCAGTCCGACTAGCCTCGTTGGTTGGCAGTACTTC CASSPTSLVGWQYF TRBJ2-7 TRBV28 many TRBD2
TGTGCCAGCAGACCCGGGACAGGGATCGGGGAGCTGTTTTTT CASRPGTGIGELFF TRBJ2-2 TRBV12-3/TRBV12-4 - TRBD1
TGTGCCAGCAGCTCCCAGCAAGGTACCGGGGAGCTGTTTTTT CASSSQQGTGELFF TRBJ2-2 TRBV7-9 few -